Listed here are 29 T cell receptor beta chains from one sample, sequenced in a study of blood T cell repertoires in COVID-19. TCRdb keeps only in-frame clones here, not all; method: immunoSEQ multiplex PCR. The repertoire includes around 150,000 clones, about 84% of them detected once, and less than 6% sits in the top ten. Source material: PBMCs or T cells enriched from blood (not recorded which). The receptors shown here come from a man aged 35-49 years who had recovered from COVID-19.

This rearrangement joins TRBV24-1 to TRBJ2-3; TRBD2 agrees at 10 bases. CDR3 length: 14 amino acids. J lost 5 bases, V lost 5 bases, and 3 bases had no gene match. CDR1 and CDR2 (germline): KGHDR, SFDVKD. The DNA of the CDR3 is TGTGCCACCAGTGGGACTAGCGGCGGAGATACGCAGTATTTT. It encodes CATSGTSGGDTQYF.

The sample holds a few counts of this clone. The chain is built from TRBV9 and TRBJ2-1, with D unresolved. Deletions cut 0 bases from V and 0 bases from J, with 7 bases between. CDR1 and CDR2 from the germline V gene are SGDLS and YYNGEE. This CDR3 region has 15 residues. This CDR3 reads CASSVGAASYNEQFF. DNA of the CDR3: TGTGCCAGCAGCGTAGGGGCAGCCTCCTACAATGAGCAGTTCTTC.

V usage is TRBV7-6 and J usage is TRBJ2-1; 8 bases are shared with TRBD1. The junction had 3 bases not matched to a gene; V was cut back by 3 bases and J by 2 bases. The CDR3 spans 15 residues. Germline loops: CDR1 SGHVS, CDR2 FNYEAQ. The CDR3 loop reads CASSLTGAPYNEQFF. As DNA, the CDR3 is TGTGCCAGCAGCTTGACAGGGGCCCCCTACAATGAGCAGTTCTTC.

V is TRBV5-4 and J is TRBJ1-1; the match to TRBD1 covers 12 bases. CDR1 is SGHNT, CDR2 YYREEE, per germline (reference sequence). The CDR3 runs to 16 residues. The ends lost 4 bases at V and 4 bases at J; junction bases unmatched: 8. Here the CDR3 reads CASSIGTGGRGTEAFF. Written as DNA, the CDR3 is TGTGCCAGCAGCATAGGGACAGGGGGCAGAGGCACTGAAGCTTTCTTT.

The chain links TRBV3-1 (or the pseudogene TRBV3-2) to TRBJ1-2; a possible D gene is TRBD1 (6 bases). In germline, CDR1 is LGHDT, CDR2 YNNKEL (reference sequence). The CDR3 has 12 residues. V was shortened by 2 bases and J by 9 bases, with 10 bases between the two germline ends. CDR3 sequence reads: CASSQNGQSYTF. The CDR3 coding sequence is TGTGCCAGCAGCCAAAACGGACAGAGCTACACCTTC.

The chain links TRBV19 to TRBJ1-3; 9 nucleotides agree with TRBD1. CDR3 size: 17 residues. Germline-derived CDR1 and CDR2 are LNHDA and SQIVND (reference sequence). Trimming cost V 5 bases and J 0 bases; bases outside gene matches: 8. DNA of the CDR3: TGTGCCAGTAGTTCGTCCCCGGGACAGGGCTCTGGAAACACCATATATTTT. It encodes CASSSSPGQGSGNTIYF.

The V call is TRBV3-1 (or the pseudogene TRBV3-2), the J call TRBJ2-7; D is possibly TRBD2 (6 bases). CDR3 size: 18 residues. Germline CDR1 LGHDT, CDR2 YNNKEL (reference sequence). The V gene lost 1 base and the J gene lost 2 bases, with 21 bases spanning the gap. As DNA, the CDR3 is TGTGCCAGCAGCCAAGTGTATATCGTGGCGGGGTCTCCCTACGAGCAGTACTTC. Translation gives CASSQVYIVAGSPYEQYF.

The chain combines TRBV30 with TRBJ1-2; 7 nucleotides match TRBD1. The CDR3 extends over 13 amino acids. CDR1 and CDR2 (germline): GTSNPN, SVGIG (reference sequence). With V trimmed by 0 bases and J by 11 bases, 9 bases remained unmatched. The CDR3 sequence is CAWSVDREVNYTF. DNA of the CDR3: TGTGCCTGGAGTGTCGACAGGGAGGTTAATTACACCTTC.

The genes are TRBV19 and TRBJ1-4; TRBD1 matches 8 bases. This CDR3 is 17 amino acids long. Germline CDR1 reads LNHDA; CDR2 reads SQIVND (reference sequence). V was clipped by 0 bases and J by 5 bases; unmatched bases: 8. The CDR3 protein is CASSIDLPGTGNEKLFF. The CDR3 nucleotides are TGTGCCAGTAGTATAGATCTTCCCGGGACAGGCAATGAAAAACTGTTTTTT.

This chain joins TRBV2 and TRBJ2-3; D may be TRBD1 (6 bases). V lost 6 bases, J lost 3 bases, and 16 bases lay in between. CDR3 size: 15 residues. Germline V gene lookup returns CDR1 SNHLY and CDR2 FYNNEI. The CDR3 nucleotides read TGTGCCAGCAGCCTGCAGGGGTTGGAGACAGATACGCAGTATTTT. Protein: CASSLQGLETDTQYF.

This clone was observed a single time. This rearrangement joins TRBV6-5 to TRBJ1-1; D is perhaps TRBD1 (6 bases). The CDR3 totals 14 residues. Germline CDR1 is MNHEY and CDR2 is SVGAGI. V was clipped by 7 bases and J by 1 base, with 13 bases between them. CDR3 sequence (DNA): TGTGCCAGCACCCCGGCAGGGGCGAACACTGAAGCTTTCTTT. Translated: CASTPAGANTEAFF.

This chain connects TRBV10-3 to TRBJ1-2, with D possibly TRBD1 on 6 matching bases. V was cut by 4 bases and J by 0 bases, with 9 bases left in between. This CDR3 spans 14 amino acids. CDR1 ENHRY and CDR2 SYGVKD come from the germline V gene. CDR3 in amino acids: CAISATGSNYGYTF. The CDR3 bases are TGTGCCATCAGTGCGACAGGATCTAACTATGGCTACACCTTC.

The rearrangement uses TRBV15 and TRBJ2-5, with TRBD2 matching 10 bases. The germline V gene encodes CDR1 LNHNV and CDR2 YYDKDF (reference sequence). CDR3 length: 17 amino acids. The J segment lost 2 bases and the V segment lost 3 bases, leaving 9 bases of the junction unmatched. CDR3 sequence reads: CATSRGPSGGGQETQYF. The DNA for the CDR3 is TGTGCCACCAGCAGGGGACCCAGCGGGGGGGGTCAAGAGACCCAGTACTTC.

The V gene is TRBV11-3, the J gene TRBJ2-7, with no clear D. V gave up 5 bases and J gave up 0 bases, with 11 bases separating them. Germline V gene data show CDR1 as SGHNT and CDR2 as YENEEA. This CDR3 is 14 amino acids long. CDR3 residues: CASSKRPGSYEQYF. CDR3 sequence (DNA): TGTGCCAGCAGCAAAAGACCAGGCTCCTACGAGCAGTACTTC. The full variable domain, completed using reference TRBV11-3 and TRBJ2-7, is EAGVVQSPRYKIIEKKQPVAFWCNPISGHNTLYWYLQNLGQGPELLIRYENEEAVDDSQLPKDRFSAERLKGVDSTLKIQPAELGDSAVYLCASSKRPGSYEQYFGPGTRLTVT.

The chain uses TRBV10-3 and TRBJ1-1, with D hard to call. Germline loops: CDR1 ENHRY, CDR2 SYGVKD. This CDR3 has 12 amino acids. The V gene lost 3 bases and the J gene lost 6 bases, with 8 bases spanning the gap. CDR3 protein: CAISETRAEAFF. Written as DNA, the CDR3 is TGTGCCATCAGTGAAACACGGGCTGAAGCTTTCTTT.

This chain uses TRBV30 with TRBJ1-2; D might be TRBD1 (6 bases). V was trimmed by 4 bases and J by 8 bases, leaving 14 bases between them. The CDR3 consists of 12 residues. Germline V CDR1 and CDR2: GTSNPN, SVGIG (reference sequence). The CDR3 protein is CAWTSQGEGYTF. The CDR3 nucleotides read TGTGCCTGGACCTCACAGGGAGAAGGCTACACCTTC.

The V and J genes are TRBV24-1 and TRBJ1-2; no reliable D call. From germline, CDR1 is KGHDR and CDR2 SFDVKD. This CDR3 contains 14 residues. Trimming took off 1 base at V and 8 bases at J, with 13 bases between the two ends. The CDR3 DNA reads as TGTGCCACCAGTGATTTTTCCGGGGTAGGCGGCTACACCTTC. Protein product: CATSDFSGVGGYTF.

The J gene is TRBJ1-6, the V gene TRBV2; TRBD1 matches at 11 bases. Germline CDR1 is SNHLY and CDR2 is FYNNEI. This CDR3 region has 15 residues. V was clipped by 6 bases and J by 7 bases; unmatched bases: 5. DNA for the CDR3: TGTGCCAGCAGAGGGGACAGGGGGTTGAATTCACCCCTCCACTTT. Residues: CASRGDRGLNSPLHF.

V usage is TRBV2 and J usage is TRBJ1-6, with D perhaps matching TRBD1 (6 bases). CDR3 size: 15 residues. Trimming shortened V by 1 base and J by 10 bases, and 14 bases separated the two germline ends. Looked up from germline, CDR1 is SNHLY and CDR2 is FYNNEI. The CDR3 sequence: CASSEGWGGRSPLHF. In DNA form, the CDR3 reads TGTGCCAGCAGTGAAGGGTGGGGGGGCCGGTCACCCCTCCACTTT. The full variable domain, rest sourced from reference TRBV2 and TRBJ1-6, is EPEVTQTPSHQVTQMGQEVILRCVPISNHLYFYWYRQILGQKVEFLVSFYNNEISEKSEIFDDQFSVERPDGSNFTLKIRSTKLEDSAMYFCASSEGWGGRSPLHFGNGTRLTVT.

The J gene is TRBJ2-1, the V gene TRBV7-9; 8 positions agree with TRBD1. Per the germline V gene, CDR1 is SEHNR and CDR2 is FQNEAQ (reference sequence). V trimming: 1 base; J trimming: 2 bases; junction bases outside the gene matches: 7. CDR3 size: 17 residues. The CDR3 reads CASSLEGTGLTYNEQFF. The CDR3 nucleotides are TGTGCCAGCAGCTTAGAGGGGACAGGCTTGACCTACAATGAGCAGTTCTTC.

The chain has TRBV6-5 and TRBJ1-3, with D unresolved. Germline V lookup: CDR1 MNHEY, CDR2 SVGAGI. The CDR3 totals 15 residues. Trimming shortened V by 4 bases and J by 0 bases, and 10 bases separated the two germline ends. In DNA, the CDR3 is TGTGCCAGCAGTTCCGGACTCTTCTCTGGAAACACCATATATTTT. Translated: CASSSGLFSGNTIYF.

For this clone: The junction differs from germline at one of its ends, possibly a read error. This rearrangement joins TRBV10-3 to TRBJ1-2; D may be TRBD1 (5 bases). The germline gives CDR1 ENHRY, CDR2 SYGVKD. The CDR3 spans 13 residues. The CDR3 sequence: CAIRESRAYGYTF. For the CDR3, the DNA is TGTGCCATCAGGGAGTCCAGGGCCTATGGCTACACCTTC.

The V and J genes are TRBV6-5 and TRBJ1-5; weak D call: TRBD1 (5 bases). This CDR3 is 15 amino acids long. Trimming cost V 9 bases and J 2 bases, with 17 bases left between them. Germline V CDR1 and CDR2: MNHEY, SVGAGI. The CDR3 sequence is CASARERGGNQPQHF. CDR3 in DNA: TGTGCCAGTGCCAGAGAAAGGGGTGGCAATCAGCCCCAGCATTTT.

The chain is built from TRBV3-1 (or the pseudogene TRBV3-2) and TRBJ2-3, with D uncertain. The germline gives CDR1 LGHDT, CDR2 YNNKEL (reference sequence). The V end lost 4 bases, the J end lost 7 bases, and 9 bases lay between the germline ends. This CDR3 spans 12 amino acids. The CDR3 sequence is CASSPTMHTQYF. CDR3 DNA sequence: TGTGCCAGCAGCCCGACAATGCATACGCAGTATTTT.

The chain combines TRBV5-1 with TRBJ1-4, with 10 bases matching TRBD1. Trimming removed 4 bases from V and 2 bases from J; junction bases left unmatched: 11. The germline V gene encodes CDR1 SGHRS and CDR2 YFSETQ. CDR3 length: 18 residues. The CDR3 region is CASSRDRGQGATNEKLFF. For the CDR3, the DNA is TGCGCCAGCAGCCGTGACAGGGGGCAAGGGGCGACTAATGAAAAACTGTTTTTT. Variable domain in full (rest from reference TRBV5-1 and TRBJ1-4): KAGVTQTPRYLIKTRGQQVTLSCSPISGHRSVSWYQQTPGQGLQFLFEYFSETQRNKGNFPGRFSGRQFSNSRSEMNVSTLELGDSALYLCASSRDRGQGATNEKLFFGSGTQLSVL.

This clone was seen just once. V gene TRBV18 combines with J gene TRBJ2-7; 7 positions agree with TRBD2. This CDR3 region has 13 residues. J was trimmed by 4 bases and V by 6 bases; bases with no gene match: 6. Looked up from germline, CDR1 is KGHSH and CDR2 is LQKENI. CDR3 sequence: CASSRAGLYEQYV. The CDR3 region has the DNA TGTGCCAGCTCCCGAGCGGGGCTGTACGAGCAGTACGTC.

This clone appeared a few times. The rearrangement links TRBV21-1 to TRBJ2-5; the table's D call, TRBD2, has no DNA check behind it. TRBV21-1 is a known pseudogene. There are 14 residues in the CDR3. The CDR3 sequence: CASSTLKERETQYF. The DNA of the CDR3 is TGTGCCAGCAGCACATTAAAAGAGAGGGAGACCCAGTACTTC.

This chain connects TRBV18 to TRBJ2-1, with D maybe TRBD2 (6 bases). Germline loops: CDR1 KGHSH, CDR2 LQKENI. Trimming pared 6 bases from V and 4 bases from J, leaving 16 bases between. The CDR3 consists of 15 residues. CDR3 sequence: CASSLTGVSYNEQFF. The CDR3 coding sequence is TGTGCCAGCTCCCTCACGGGGGTTAGTTACAATGAGCAGTTCTTC.

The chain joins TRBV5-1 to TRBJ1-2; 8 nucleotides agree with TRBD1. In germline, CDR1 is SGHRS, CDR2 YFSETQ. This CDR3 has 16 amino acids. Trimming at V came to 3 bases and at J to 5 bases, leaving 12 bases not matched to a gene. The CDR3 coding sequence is TGCGCCAGCAGCTCCGATGGACAGGGCCTTGGGTATGGCTACACCTTC. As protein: CASSSDGQGLGYGYTF.